Detailed here is one T cell receptor (beta chain). This sample stems from a study of cytomegalovirus exposure and HLA in healthy donors. The CDR3 has 13 residues. The junction had 3 bases not matched to a gene; V was cut back by 3 bases and J by 7 bases. CDR1 is SGDLS and CDR2 is YYNGEE in the germline V gene. Method: immunoSEQ multiplex PCR; TCRdb's copy keeps in-frame clones and lacks some. The table lists 55,000 to 80,000 clones, roughly 94% of them singletons. J is TRBJ1-2 and V is TRBV9; 10 nucleotides agree with TRBD1. Sequencing was performed on PBMCs. This sequence originates from a woman younger than 30 in good health and CMV-seropositive. CDR3 coding DNA: TGTGCCAGCAGCGCCGGGACAGGGGTTGGCTACACCTTC. Amino acid sequence: CASSAGTGVGYTF. Together with reference TRBV9 and TRBJ1-2, the CDR3 gives the full variable domain: DSGVTQTPKHLITATGQRVTLRCSPRSGDLSVYWYQQSLDQGLQFLIQYYNGEERAKGNILERFSAQQFPDLHSELNLSSLELGDSALYFCASSAGTGVGYTFGSGTRLTVV.